This entry lists 5 T cell receptor beta chains sequenced from one sample in a study of blood T cell repertoires in COVID-19. Data came from immunoSEQ multiplex PCR; TCRdb stores just in-frame clones and leaves some out. The sample includes around 30,000 clones, 80% to 95% of them seen just once. What was sequenced was peripheral blood. These receptors all come from a male donor with active COVID-19.

J is TRBJ1-1 and V is TRBV5-4; D is possibly TRBD1 (6 bases). CDR1 is SGHNT and CDR2 is YYREEE in the germline V gene (reference sequence). This CDR3 spans 13 amino acids. V lost 5 bases, J lost 3 bases, and 11 bases lay in between. This chain's CDR3 is CASRFGGDTEAFF. CDR3 DNA sequence: TGTGCCAGCAGGTTTGGGGGCGACACTGAAGCTTTCTTT.

Here the CDR3 DNA reads TGCGCCAGCAGCCGATCCGGACAGATTCAAGAGACCCAGTACTTC. Translating it yields CASSRSGQIQETQYF. This chain joins TRBV4-1 and TRBJ2-5; a weak D match, TRBD1 (6 bases). There are 15 residues in the CDR3. V lost 4 bases to trimming and J lost 2 bases, with 14 bases between them. Germline CDR1 is MGHRA and CDR2 is YSYEKL.

This chain uses TRBV19 with TRBJ2-3, with TRBD2 identical over 10 bases. Germline CDR1 LNHDA, CDR2 SQIVND (reference sequence). The CDR3 consists of 16 residues. V lost 3 bases and J lost 1; bases outside the gene matches: 4. CDR3 in DNA: TGTGCCAGTAGTATGTGGCTAGCGGGGGGCACAGATACGCAGTATTTT. It is translated as CASSMWLAGGTDTQYF. Drawing the rest from reference TRBV19 and TRBJ2-3, the complete variable domain is DGGITQSPKYLFRKEGQNVTLSCEQNLNHDAMYWYRQDPGQGLRLIYYSQIVNDFQKGDIAEGYSVSREKKESFPLTVTSAQKNPTAFYLCASSMWLAGGTDTQYFGPGTRLTVL.

The V call is TRBV4-1, the J call TRBJ1-2; 7 nucleotides agree with TRBD1. The trim removed 1 base at V and 1 base at J, leaving 3 bases unmatched. This CDR3 spans 15 amino acids. Germline loops: CDR1 MGHRA, CDR2 YSYEKL. CDR3 residues: CASSQAGGYNYGYTF. The CDR3 nucleotides read TGCGCCAGCAGCCAAGCAGGGGGATATAACTATGGCTACACCTTC.

This clone was counted a few times. The genes are TRBV6-5 and TRBJ1-1; D is uncertain. This CDR3 spans 13 amino acids. Per the germline V gene, CDR1 is MNHEY and CDR2 is SVGAGI. Deletions cut 7 bases from V and 1 base from J, with 10 bases between. The CDR3 sequence: CASTINSNTEAFF. The CDR3 region has the DNA TGTGCCAGCACTATCAATTCGAACACTGAAGCTTTCTTT.